These T cell receptor beta chains were read from a single sample in a study of cytomegalovirus exposure and HLA in healthy donors. Generated by immunoSEQ multiplex PCR, the TCRdb table keeps only in-frame clones and is missing some. The sample carries a few hundred thousand clones, roughly 80% recorded once. Specimen: PBMCs. These receptors were obtained from a man aged 30 to 45 in good health and CMV-seronegative. Both conserved end residues are part of each CDR3. D genes are given only for firm matches. Size is omitted from some rows. Given values are once, few, many or a class for expanded clones.

J: TRBJ2-7; size: NA; D: TRBD1; V: TRBV6-1; CDR3: CASRLPGQGTQYF; DNA: TGTGCCAGCAGATTACCGGGACAGGGAACGCAGTACTTC
J: TRBJ2-1; size: once; D: NA; V: TRBV18; CDR3: CASSPTQYNEQFF; DNA: TGTGCCAGCTCACCAACTCAATACAATGAGCAGTTCTTC
J: TRBJ1-1; size: NA; D: TRBD1; V: TRBV19; CDR3: CASSIRGQNTEAFF; DNA: TGTGCCAGTAGTATCAGGGGGCAGAACACTGAAGCTTTCTTT
J: TRBJ2-5; size: NA; D: NA; V: TRBV2; CDR3: CASSEVDRVVRETQYF; DNA: TGTGCCAGCAGTGAAGTCGACCGGGTGGTTCGAGAGACCCAGTACTTC
J: TRBJ2-3; size: NA; D: NA; V: TRBV6-4; CDR3: CASSDSGRGTDTQYF; DNA: TGTGCCAGCAGTGACTCAGGCAGGGGTACAGATACGCAGTATTTT
J: TRBJ1-4; size: NA; D: NA; V: TRBV9; CDR3: CASSLGDRENEKLFF; DNA: TGTGCCAGCAGCCTCGGGGATAGGGAAAACGAAAAACTGTTTTTT
J: TRBJ1-4; size: NA; D: NA; V: TRBV19; CDR3: CASSSGWSNEKLFF; DNA: TGTGCCAGTAGTTCGGGGTGGTCTAATGAAAAACTGTTTTTT
J: TRBJ2-2; size: once; D: TRBD2; V: TRBV4-2; CDR3: CASSQDSLAGPTGELFF; DNA: TGTGCCAGCAGCCAAGATTCACTAGCGGGGCCCACCGGGGAGCTGTTTTTT
J: TRBJ1-5; size: NA; D: NA; V: TRBV7-2; CDR3: CASSLVRGSNQPQHF; DNA: TGTGCCAGCAGCTTAGTTAGGGGGAGCAATCAGCCCCAGCATTTT
J: TRBJ2-3; size: NA; D: TRBD2; V: TRBV4-1; CDR3: CASSQGFLAGPDTQYF; DNA: TGCGCCAGCAGCCAAGGGTTCCTAGCGGGCCCAGATACGCAGTATTTT
J: TRBJ1-2; size: NA; D: TRBD1; V: TRBV2; CDR3: CASSDGDRPYGYTF; DNA: TGTGCCAGCAGTGACGGGGACAGACCCTATGGCTACACCTTC
J: TRBJ2-6; size: NA; D: TRBD1; V: TRBV7-9; CDR3: CASSLWTGFNSGASVLTF; DNA: TGTGCCAGCAGCCTCTGGACAGGGTTTAACTCTGGGGCCAGCGTCCTGACTTTC
J: TRBJ1-2; size: NA; D: TRBD1; V: TRBV6-5; CDR3: CASSYGDSVNYGYTF; DNA: TGTGCCAGCAGTTACGGGGACAGCGTTAACTATGGCTACACCTTC
J: TRBJ2-2; size: NA; D: NA; V: TRBV6-5; CDR3: CASRRGGGNSGELFF; DNA: TGTGCCAGCAGAAGGGGAGGGGGTAACTCCGGGGAGCTGTTTTTT
J: TRBJ1-6; size: NA; D: TRBD1; V: TRBV18; CDR3: CASSPRDRGRSPLHF; DNA: TGTGCCAGCTCACCACGGGACAGGGGGAGGTCACCCCTCCACTTT
J: TRBJ1-1; size: NA; D: NA; V: TRBV28; CDR3: CASLTPTGIGTEAFF; DNA: TGTGCCAGCCTCACCCCTACAGGGATAGGCACTGAAGCTTTCTTT
J: TRBJ2-5; size: NA; D: TRBD2; V: TRBV7-7; CDR3: CASSLGGGDVDTQYF; DNA: TGTGCTAGCAGCTTGGGCGGGGGGGATGTAGATACCCAGTACTTC
J: TRBJ2-3; size: NA; D: TRBD2; V: TRBV6-5; CDR3: CASSYSSGGGTDTQYF; DNA: TGTGCCAGCAGTTACTCTAGCGGGGGGGGCACAGATACGCAGTATTTT
J: TRBJ1-5; size: NA; D: NA; V: TRBV27; CDR3: CASSSYSNQPQHF; DNA: TGTGCCAGCAGTTCCTATAGCAATCAGCCCCAGCATTTT
J: TRBJ1-1; size: NA; D: NA; V: TRBV29-1; CDR3: CSVGRGTDTEAFF; DNA: TGCAGCGTTGGTCGGGGGACCGACACTGAAGCTTTCTTT
J: TRBJ2-6; size: once; D: NA; V: TRBV27; CDR3: CASTSLSGANVLTF; DNA: TGTGCCAGCACGAGCCTCTCTGGGGCCAACGTCCTGACTTTC
J: TRBJ2-7; size: NA; D: NA; V: TRBV6-5; CDR3: CASSWTSTPYEQYF; DNA: TGTGCCAGCAGTTGGACATCCACACCCTACGAGCAGTACTTC
J: TRBJ1-5; size: NA; D: NA; V: TRBV7-3; CDR3: CASTRTEHNQPQHF; DNA: TGTGCCAGCACCCGGACAGAACACAATCAGCCCCAGCATTTT
J: TRBJ2-5; size: NA; D: NA; V: TRBV5-1; CDR3: CASSLRAGRSQETQYF; DNA: TGCGCCAGCAGCTTGCGGGCGGGGAGGTCCCAAGAGACCCAGTACTTC
J: TRBJ1-4; size: NA; D: NA; V: TRBV5-6; CDR3: CASSHEGGKLFF; DNA: TGTGCCAGCAGCCACGAAGGGGGTAAACTGTTTTTT
J: TRBJ1-5; size: few; D: TRBD1; V: TRBV19; CDR3: CASSMWGQGGNQPQHF; DNA: TGTGCCAGTAGTATGTGGGGACAGGGGGGCAATCAGCCCCAGCATTTT
J: TRBJ2-3; size: NA; D: TRBD1; V: TRBV28; CDR3: CASSPGTGTDTQYF; DNA: TGTGCCAGCAGTCCTGGGACAGGCACAGATACGCAGTATTTT
J: TRBJ1-2; size: NA; D: TRBD1; V: TRBV6-5; CDR3: CASSSRTGGSYGYTF; DNA: TGTGCCAGCAGTTCGAGGACAGGGGGTAGCTATGGCTACACCTTC
J: TRBJ2-1; size: NA; D: TRBD1; V: TRBV18; CDR3: CASSLQGSYNEQFF; DNA: TGTGCCAGCTCACTACAGGGGTCCTACAATGAGCAGTTCTTC
J: TRBJ2-3; size: NA; D: TRBD2; V: TRBV28; CDR3: CASSRTSGGISTDTQYF; DNA: TGTGCCAGCAGTCGGACTAGCGGGGGGATATCCACAGATACGCAGTATTTT
J: TRBJ1-1; size: NA; D: NA; V: TRBV7-8; CDR3: CASSLGEAAFF; DNA: TGTGCCAGCAGCCTTGGGGAGGCGGCTTTCTTT
J: TRBJ2-5; size: NA; D: TRBD2; V: TRBV6-5; CDR3: CASSRGVAKETQYF; DNA: TGTGCCAGCAGTCGGGGGGTGGCGAAAGAGACCCAGTACTTC
J: TRBJ1-6; size: once; D: NA; V: TRBV27; CDR3: CASSLNGLGRDNSPLHF; DNA: TGTGCCAGCAGTTTAAATGGTTTGGGCAGGGATAATTCACCCCTCCACTTT
J: TRBJ2-3; size: NA; D: TRBD1; V: TRBV14; CDR3: CASSPHRGPSTDTQYF; DNA: TGTGCCAGCAGCCCTCACAGGGGCCCCAGCACAGATACGCAGTATTTT
J: TRBJ1-1; size: NA; D: NA; V: TRBV19; CDR3: CASSIAFGLKIAFF; DNA: TGTGCCAGTAGTATCGCGTTTGGTCTTAAAATAGCTTTCTTT
J: TRBJ1-6; size: NA; D: TRBD1; V: TRBV7-2; CDR3: CASSRTWGQGDSYNSPLHF; DNA: TGTGCCAGCAGCCGTACTTGGGGACAGGGTGACTCCTATAATTCACCCCTCCACTTT
J: TRBJ2-7; size: NA; D: NA; V: TRBV18; CDR3: CASSPRGTSYEQYF; DNA: TGTGCCAGCTCACCAAGGGGAACCTCCTACGAGCAGTACTTC
J: TRBJ2-5; size: NA; D: NA; V: TRBV1; CDR3: CTSASGGTYQETQYF; DNA: TGCACCAGCGCCAGCGGGGGGACGTACCAAGAGACCCAGTACTTC
J: TRBJ2-7; size: NA; D: NA; V: TRBV6-1; CDR3: CASSGGRTGEQYF; DNA: TGTGCCAGCAGTGGGGGGCGGACGGGGGAGCAGTACTTC
J: TRBJ2-7; size: NA; D: TRBD1; V: TRBV4-1; CDR3: CASSQLPPFETGKLYEQYF; DNA: TGCGCCAGCAGCCAACTCCCTCCCTTCGAGACAGGGAAGCTCTACGAGCAGTACTTC
J: TRBJ2-3; size: few; D: TRBD2; V: TRBV13; CDR3: CASSLRVSSGGAVRKDTQYF; DNA: TGTGCCAGCAGCTTGAGGGTGTCTAGCGGGGGGGCCGTTCGGAAAGATACGCAGTATTTT
J: TRBJ2-2; size: NA; D: NA; V: TRBV4-3; CDR3: CASSQDGGKWNTGELFF; DNA: TGCGCCAGCAGCCAAGATGGGGGCAAATGGAACACCGGGGAGCTGTTTTTT
J: TRBJ2-5; size: NA; D: TRBD2; V: TRBV7-3; CDR3: CASSSAGGTQETQYF; DNA: TGTGCCAGCAGCTCAGCGGGGGGGACCCAAGAGACCCAGTACTTC
J: TRBJ2-3; size: few; D: TRBD1; V: TRBV6-6; CDR3: CASRDRVTDTQYF; DNA: TGTGCCAGCAGGGACAGGGTCACAGATACGCAGTATTTT
J: TRBJ2-3; size: few; D: NA; V: TRBV5-6; CDR3: CASSLQSAPNTDTQYF; DNA: TGTGCCAGCAGCTTGCAAAGCGCCCCGAACACAGATACGCAGTATTTT
J: TRBJ1-6; size: once; D: NA; V: TRBV7-2; CDR3: CASTRTVGNSPLHF; DNA: TGTGCCAGCACCAGGACAGTCGGTAATTCACCCCTCCACTTT
J: TRBJ2-6; size: NA; D: NA; V: TRBV19; CDR3: CASSSDIRGSGANVLTF; DNA: TGTGCCAGTAGTTCAGACATTAGGGGCTCTGGGGCCAACGTCCTGACTTTC
J: TRBJ2-6; size: NA; D: TRBD1; V: TRBV27; CDR3: CASSWGQGALGASVLTF; DNA: TGTGCCAGCAGTTGGGGACAGGGGGCGTTAGGGGCCAGCGTCCTGACTTTC
J: TRBJ1-5; size: NA; D: TRBD1; V: TRBV5-4; CDR3: CASSLAGQGGNQPQHF; DNA: TGTGCCAGCAGCTTGGCGGGACAGGGCGGCAATCAGCCCCAGCATTTT
J: TRBJ2-7; size: NA; D: TRBD1; V: TRBV29-1; CDR3: CSVAAGTERYEQYF; DNA: TGCAGCGTTGCGGCCGGGACAGAGAGATACGAGCAGTACTTC
J: TRBJ2-5; size: NA; D: NA; V: TRBV4-1; CDR3: CASSQGQGRETQYF; DNA: TGCGCCAGCAGCCAGGGGCAGGGGAGAGAGACCCAGTACTTC
J: TRBJ1-2; size: NA; D: NA; V: TRBV7-9; CDR3: CASSRGPGGDGYTF; DNA: TGTGCCAGCAGCCGGGGCCCCGGGGGTGATGGCTACACCTTC
J: TRBJ2-3; size: NA; D: NA; V: TRBV13; CDR3: CASSLAGGTDTQYF; DNA: TGTGCCAGCAGCTTAGCGGGGGGCACAGATACGCAGTATTTT
J: TRBJ1-2; size: NA; D: TRBD1; V: TRBV4-3; CDR3: CASSQDFEGAGGYTF; DNA: TGCGCCAGCAGCCAAGATTTTGAGGGGGCCGGTGGCTACACCTTC
J: TRBJ1-5; size: NA; D: TRBD1; V: TRBV5-6; CDR3: CASSFYRGEISNQPQHF; DNA: TGTGCCAGCAGCTTTTACAGGGGGGAGATTAGCAATCAGCCCCAGCATTTT
J: TRBJ2-1; size: NA; D: NA; V: TRBV5-1; CDR3: CASSLWRGTDNEQFF; DNA: TGCGCCAGCAGCTTGTGGCGGGGTACCGACAATGAGCAGTTCTTC
J: TRBJ2-4; size: NA; D: NA; V: TRBV2; CDR3: CASSGNIQYF; DNA: TGTGCCAGCAGCGGAAACATTCAGTACTTC
J: TRBJ2-5; size: once; D: NA; V: TRBV25-1; CDR3: CASSEGLLRETQYF; DNA: TGTGCCAGCAGTGAGGGACTGCTCCGGGAGACCCAGTACTTC